These 26 T cell receptor beta chains were all obtained from the same sample, sequenced in a study of CD8 T cells in Susac syndrome. After extraction with the RNeasy kit, roughly 0.45 to 1 ug of the RNA was reverse transcribed using random hexamers. In TCRdb, the immunoSEQ multiplex PCR reads were re-called with MiXCR into one record per CDR3 protein. Of 95,000 to 150,000 distinct CDR3 sequences in the sample, 85% to 95% were seen once. Sequenced material: CD8+ T cells from PBMCs. These receptors all stem from a human donor with Susac syndrome.

The genes are TRBV18 and TRBJ2-3; no definite D call. V was pared by 5 bases and J by 2 bases, with 2 bases between. The CDR3 has 11 amino acids. The V gene's germline CDR1 is KGHSH and CDR2 LQKENI. The CDR3 is CASSDTDTQYF. As DNA, the CDR3 is TGTGCCAGCTCAGACACAGATACGCAGTATTTT.

The chain has TRBV7-6 and TRBJ2-7; 8 nucleotides agree with TRBD1. The V gene's germline CDR1 is SGHVS and CDR2 FNYEAQ. V shed 2 bases, J shed 5 bases, and the junction held 8 bases outside the gene matches. This CDR3 has 15 residues. The CDR3, as DNA: TGTGCCAGCAGCTTAAGGGGGACAGGTATCAACGAGCAGTACTTC. Protein: CASSLRGTGINEQYF.

The genes are TRBV7-9 and TRBJ1-2; 8 bases fit TRBD1. Germline assignment: CDR1 SEHNR and CDR2 FQNEAQ (reference sequence). V lost 0 bases to trimming and J lost 4 bases; unmatched junction nucleotides: 7. CDR3 length: 16 residues. CDR3 loop: CASSLASRQGSYGYTF. CDR3 sequence (DNA): TGTGCCAGCAGCTTAGCCTCCCGACAGGGGAGCTATGGCTACACCTTC.

This clonotype was observed once. The chain has TRBV3-1 and TRBJ1-6; 7 bases line up with TRBD1. With V trimmed by 4 bases and J by 5 bases, 5 bases remained unmatched. The CDR3 contains 15 residues. The germline gives CDR1 LGHDT, CDR2 YNNKEL (reference sequence). The CDR3 loop is CASSPRDSDNSPLHF. The DNA for the CDR3 is TGTGCCAGCAGCCCCCGGGACAGTGATAATTCACCCCTCCACTTT.

This clonotype was observed once. V usage is TRBV29-1 and J usage is TRBJ2-3; 8 bases map to TRBD1. The CDR3 runs to 14 residues. The germline CDR1 and CDR2 sequences are SQVTM and ANQGSEA. V lost 6 bases and J lost 2; bases outside the gene matches: 7. This CDR3 reads CSVDRGSFTDTQYF. The CDR3 DNA reads as TGCAGCGTCGACAGGGGTAGTTTCACAGATACGCAGTATTTT.

This clonotype appeared once. The chain recombines TRBV4-3 with TRBJ2-3; D ambiguous. The V gene's germline CDR1 is LGHNA and CDR2 YSLEER. This CDR3 region has 16 residues. Trimming cost V 0 bases and J 3 bases, with 13 bases left between them. This CDR3 is CASSQDNRAETDTQYF. The CDR3 nucleotides read TGCGCCAGCAGCCAAGATAATAGGGCAGAGACAGATACGCAGTATTTT.

The V call is TRBV9, the J call TRBJ2-7; D ambiguous. The CDR3 spans 15 residues. The ends were cut back, 0 bases at V and 4 bases at J, with 14 bases in the middle. CDR1 and CDR2 from the germline V gene are SGDLS and YYNGEE. CDR3 nucleotide sequence: TGTGCCAGCAGCGTAGGGGCACCAGCTTCATACGAGCAGTACTTC. Translating gives CASSVGAPASYEQYF.

This chain connects TRBV15 to TRBJ1-5, with a weak D call TRBD1 (5 bases). V was clipped by 10 bases and J by 0 bases, with 16 bases between them. Per germline, CDR1 LNHNV and CDR2 YYDKDF (reference sequence). The CDR3 extends over 15 amino acids. The DNA for the CDR3 is TGTGCCATCGCCCCGGGGGGTAATAGCAATCAGCCCCAGCATTTT. Its translation is CAIAPGGNSNQPQHF.

This chain joins TRBV20-1 and TRBJ1-2; 8 bases map to TRBD1. The V and J ends lost 5 bases and 6 bases, in that order; junction bases with no gene match: 8. The CDR3 consists of 13 residues. The germline gives CDR1 DFQATT, CDR2 SNEGSKA (reference sequence). CDR3 DNA sequence: TGCAGTGCTCCAGGGGGCGGTAAAGATGGCTACACCTTC. Amino acids: CSAPGGGKDGYTF.

The chain couples TRBV2 to TRBJ1-6, with TRBD1 identical over 8 bases. In germline, CDR1 is SNHLY, CDR2 FYNNEI. The CDR3 totals 17 residues. Trimming at V came to 4 bases and at J to 0 bases, leaving 5 bases not matched to a gene. The CDR3 DNA sequence: TGTGCCAGCAGTGTTGGGACAGGCAGCTCCTATAATTCACCCCTCCACTTT. Its protein product is CASSVGTGSSYNSPLHF.

The chain carries TRBV11-1 and TRBJ2-7; 8 positions match TRBD1. The ends lost 8 bases at V and 0 bases at J; junction bases unmatched: 3. Germline V lookup: CDR1 SGHAT, CDR2 FQDESV (reference sequence). This CDR3 contains 13 residues. The CDR3 DNA follows: TGTGCCAGCGGTACAGGGGGCTCCTACGAGCAGTACTTC. It specifies CASGTGGSYEQYF. Based on the CDR3 plus reference TRBV11-1 and TRBJ2-7, the full variable domain is EAEVAQSPRYKITEKSQAVAFWCDPISGHATLYWYRQILGQGPELLVQFQDESVVDDSQLPKDRFSAERLKGVDSTLKIQPAELGDSAMYLCASGTGGSYEQYFGPGTRLTVT.

The chain's CDR3 is CSVEQGLAEAFF. In DNA form, the CDR3 reads TGCAGCGTTGAGCAGGGTTTGGCTGAAGCTTTCTTT. The V gene is TRBV29-1, the J gene TRBJ1-1; maybe TRBD1 (5 bases). CDR1 is SQVTM, CDR2 ANQGSEA, per germline. This CDR3 region has 12 residues. V lost 3 bases and J 6 bases, leaving 11 bases between the germline ends.

The chain is built from TRBV29-1 and TRBJ2-2; no definite D call. The CDR3 has 13 amino acids. V was trimmed by 4 bases and J by 0 bases, leaving 6 bases between them. Germline V gives CDR1 SQVTM, CDR2 ANQGSEA. The CDR3 region has the DNA TGCAGCGTTGTCGGGTCGAACACCGGGGAGCTGTTTTTT. Protein: CSVVGSNTGELFF.

The CDR3 loop reads CSVEGALGDPRTAEQYF. For the CDR3, the DNA is TGCAGCGTTGAAGGGGCCCTAGGGGACCCTCGAACGGCCGAGCAGTACTTC. This chain links TRBV29-1 with TRBJ2-7; D may match TRBD1 or TRBD2 (5 bases each). There are 17 residues in the CDR3. Trimming shortened V by 1 base and J by 6 bases, and 25 bases separated the two germline ends. Germline loops: CDR1 SQVTM, CDR2 ANQGSEA.

The rearrangement links TRBV7-6 to TRBJ1-5; no clear D gene. The length of the CDR3 is 15 residues. CDR1 and CDR2 (germline): SGHVS, FNYEAQ. Between the trimmed V and J ends, which lost 2 bases and 0 bases, there was a span of 8 bases. The CDR3, as DNA: TGTGCCAGCAGCTTATGGGAATGTAGCAATCAGCCCCAGCATTTT. Protein: CASSLWECSNQPQHF.

V usage is TRBV11-2 and J usage is TRBJ2-1; 10 bases map to TRBD1. Germline V gives CDR1 SGHAT, CDR2 FQNNGV. V shed 5 bases, J shed 8 bases, and the junction held 9 bases outside the gene matches. The CDR3 length is 15 residues. The CDR3 region has the DNA TGTGCCAGCAGCCTACTCGGACAGGGGGGCGATGAGCAGTTCTTC. Translation gives CASSLLGQGGDEQFF.

The chain couples TRBV20-1 to TRBJ2-5; possible D gene TRBD1, 5 bases. This CDR3 is 15 amino acids long. Trimming took off 2 bases at V and 2 bases at J, with 15 bases between the two ends. Germline CDR1 is DFQATT and CDR2 is SNEGSKA (reference sequence). The CDR3 region is CSARRKGHSQETQYF. The DNA of the CDR3 is TGCAGTGCTAGACGCAAAGGACATTCACAAGAGACCCAGTACTTC.

This clonotype was picked up one time. This sequence joins TRBV4-1 and TRBJ2-1; 7 positions agree with TRBD2. The CDR3 runs 16 residues. Germline loops: CDR1 MGHRA, CDR2 YSYEKL. J lost 5 bases, V lost 0 bases, and 7 bases had no gene match. The CDR3: CASSQEGVSGNNEQFF. The CDR3 nucleotides read TGCGCCAGCAGCCAAGAAGGGGTGAGCGGGAACAATGAGCAGTTCTTC.

The gene calls are TRBV7-8 and TRBJ2-7, with 7 bases lining up with TRBD1. After removal of 5 bases from V and 7 bases from J, the junction contained 11 bases not matched to a gene. The germline CDR1 and CDR2 sequences are SGHVS and FQNEAQ. This CDR3 has 14 residues. The CDR3 nucleotides read TGTGCCAGCAGCCAACAGGGGCCTCTGCAGGAGCAGTACTTC. Amino acids: CASSQQGPLQEQYF.

The chain carries TRBV6-2 or TRBV6-3 and TRBJ1-1; 8 bases are a match to TRBD1. Per germline, CDR1 MNHEY and CDR2 SVGEGT. The CDR3 consists of 14 residues. J lost 4 bases, V lost 6 bases, and 7 bases had no gene match. The DNA for the CDR3 is TGTGCCAGCAGCCGCCCGGACAGGGCCACTGAAGCTTTCTTT. Amino acids: CASSRPDRATEAFF.

The rearrangement joins TRBV19 to TRBJ1-1; D is uncertain. Trimming took off 4 bases at V and 1 base at J, with 7 bases between the two ends. Germline CDR1 and CDR2: LNHDA and SQIVND (reference sequence). CDR3 size: 13 residues. CDR3: CASSSSRNTEAFF. The CDR3, as DNA: TGTGCCAGTAGTAGTTCCAGGAACACTGAAGCTTTCTTT.

The chain joins TRBV13 to TRBJ2-1; the D gene is possibly TRBD1 (6 bases). V shed 8 bases and J shed 0 bases, with 14 bases lying between them. There are 15 residues in the CDR3. The germline V gene has CDR1 PRHDT and CDR2 FYEKMQ (reference sequence). The CDR3 bases are TGTGCCAGCGGAGGACAGACGAGCTCCTACAATGAGCAGTTCTTC. Translating gives CASGGQTSSYNEQFF. The variable domain in full, with the rest retrieved from reference TRBV13 and TRBJ2-1, is AAGVIQSPRHLIKEKRETATLKCYPIPRHDTVYWYQQGPGQDPQFLISFYEKMQSDKGSIPDRFSAQQFSDYHSELNMSSLELGDSALYFCASGGQTSSYNEQFFGPGTRLTVL.

The rearrangement links TRBV13 to TRBJ2-7, with 8 bases matching TRBD1. Trimming took 4 bases from V and 4 from J; bases not matched to a gene: 9. Germline V lookup: CDR1 PRHDT, CDR2 FYEKMQ (reference sequence). This CDR3 comprises 15 residues. This chain's CDR3 is CASSSTGGSYYEQYF. For the CDR3, the DNA is TGTGCCAGCAGCTCTACAGGGGGATCGTATTACGAGCAGTACTTC.

This clonotype was recorded a few times. The chain couples TRBV9 to TRBJ2-6; D ambiguous. Germline loops: CDR1 SGDLS, CDR2 YYNGEE. This CDR3 is built from 13 residues. V was pared by 4 bases and J by 0 bases, with 2 bases between. The CDR3 here is CASSNSGANVLTF. The CDR3 coding sequence is TGTGCCAGCAGCAACTCTGGGGCCAACGTCCTGACTTTC.

This clonotype came up a few times. The V call is TRBV25-1, the J call TRBJ1-1, with D hard to call. Germline-derived CDR1 and CDR2 are MGHDK and SYGVNS. The CDR3 consists of 12 residues. With 8 bases removed from V and 1 base from J, the gap between germline ends came to 8 bases. CDR3 coding DNA: TGTGCCAGCCGCGTTGGGAACACTGAAGCTTTCTTT. It translates to CASRVGNTEAFF. The full variable domain, in which reference TRBV25-1 and TRBJ1-1 provide the parts outside the CDR3, is EADIYQTPRYLVIGTGKKITLECSQTMGHDKMYWYQQDPGMELHLIHYSYGVNSTEKGDLSSESTVSRIRTEHFPLTLESARPSHTSQYLCASRVGNTEAFFGQGTRLTVV.

The chain employs TRBV20-1 and TRBJ1-5; D possibly corresponds to TRBD1 (5 bases). The CDR3 extends over 14 amino acids. The germline V gene has CDR1 DFQATT and CDR2 SNEGSKA (reference sequence). Trimming removed 2 bases at V and 2 bases at J, with 10 bases between. CDR3 amino acids: CSARRRAGNQPQHF. The CDR3 nucleotides read TGCAGTGCTAGACGCAGGGCTGGCAATCAGCCCCAGCATTTT.